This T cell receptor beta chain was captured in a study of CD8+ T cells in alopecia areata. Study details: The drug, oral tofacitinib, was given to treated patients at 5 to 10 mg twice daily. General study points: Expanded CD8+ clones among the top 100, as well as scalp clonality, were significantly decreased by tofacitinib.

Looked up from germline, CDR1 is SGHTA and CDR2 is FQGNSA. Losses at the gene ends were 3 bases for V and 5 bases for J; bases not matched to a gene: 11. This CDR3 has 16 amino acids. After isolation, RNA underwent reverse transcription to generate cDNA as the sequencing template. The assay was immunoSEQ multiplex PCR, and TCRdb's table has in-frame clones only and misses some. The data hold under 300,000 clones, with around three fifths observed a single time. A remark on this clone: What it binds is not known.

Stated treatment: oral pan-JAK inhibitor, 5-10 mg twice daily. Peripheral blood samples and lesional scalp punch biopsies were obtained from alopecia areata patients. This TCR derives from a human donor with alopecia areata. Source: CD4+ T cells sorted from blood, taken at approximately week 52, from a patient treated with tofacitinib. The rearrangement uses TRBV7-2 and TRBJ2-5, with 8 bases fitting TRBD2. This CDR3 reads CASSFVPGGRFETQYF. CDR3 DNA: TGTGCCAGCAGCTTCGTCCCGGGGGGGCGATTTGAGACCCAGTACTTC.